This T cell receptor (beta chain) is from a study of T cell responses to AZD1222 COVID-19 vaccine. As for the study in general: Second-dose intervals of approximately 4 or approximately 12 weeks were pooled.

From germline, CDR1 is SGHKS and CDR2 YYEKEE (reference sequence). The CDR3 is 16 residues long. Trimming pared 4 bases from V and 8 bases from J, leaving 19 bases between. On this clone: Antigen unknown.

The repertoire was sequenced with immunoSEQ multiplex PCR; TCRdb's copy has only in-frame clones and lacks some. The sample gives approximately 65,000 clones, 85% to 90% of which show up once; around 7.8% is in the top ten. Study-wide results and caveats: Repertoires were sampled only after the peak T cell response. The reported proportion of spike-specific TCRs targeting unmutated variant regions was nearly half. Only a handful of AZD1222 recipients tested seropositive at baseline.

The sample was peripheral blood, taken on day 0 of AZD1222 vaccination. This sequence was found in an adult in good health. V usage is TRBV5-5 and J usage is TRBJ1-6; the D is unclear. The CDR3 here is CASSPGGGRSDSPLHF. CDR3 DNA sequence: TGTGCCAGCAGCCCAGGAGGCGGCCGCTCCGATTCACCCCTCCACTTT.